These 6 T cell receptor beta chains were all obtained from the same sample, sequenced in a study. TCRdb passed the 5' RACE reads through MiXCR, listing each CDR3 protein once. The sample has more than 4,500 distinct CDR3 sequences, approximately 34% seen once. The sequenced material came from naive CD4+ T cells sorted from a lymph node. The subset here: naive CD4+ T cells, CD4+CD45RA+CD25-. The receptors derive from a female donor with breast cancer.

In nucleotides, the CDR3 is TGTGCCAGCAGTGCTTTAAGAGGGGCGAACACTGAAGCTTTCTTT. Its translation: CASSALRGANTEAFF. This rearrangement joins TRBV2 to TRBJ1-1; a possible D gene is TRBD1 (5 bases). The CDR3 totals 15 residues. In germline, CDR1 is SNHLY, CDR2 FYNNEI. Trimming cost V 4 bases and J 1 base, with 13 bases left between them.

The CDR3, as DNA: TGCGCCAGCAGCTTGAACAGGGGCGTTAGAGAGACCCAGTACTTC. Its protein product is CASSLNRGVRETQYF. V usage is TRBV5-1 and J usage is TRBJ2-5; 7 nucleotides align to TRBD1. From germline, CDR1 is SGHRS and CDR2 YFSETQ. The V segment lost 1 base and the J segment 4 bases; nucleotides outside the gene matches: 7. CDR3 size: 15 residues.

This clonotype was seen a few times. The rearrangement links TRBV11-2 to TRBJ1-6; 7 nucleotides match TRBD1. Losses at the gene ends were 5 bases for V and 6 bases for J; bases not matched to a gene: 4. Germline lookup yields CDR1 SGHAT and CDR2 FQNNGV. The CDR3 contains 14 residues. The CDR3 here is CASSVQGSNSPLHF. Here the CDR3 DNA reads TGTGCCAGCAGCGTACAGGGGAGTAATTCACCCCTCCACTTT.

By its share, this clonotype is medium-sized. The V call is TRBV7-9, the J call TRBJ2-6; D call uncertain. The germline CDR1 and CDR2 sequences are SEHNR and FQNEAQ (reference sequence). This CDR3 is built from 12 residues. V lost 7 bases, J lost 6 bases, and 7 bases lay in between. CDR3 sequence: CASTSAANVLTF. In DNA form, the CDR3 reads TGTGCCAGCACGAGCGCGGCCAACGTCCTGACTTTC.

CDR3 amino acids: CSARGPQGITYEQYF. The CDR3 coding sequence is TGCAGTGCTAGGGGGCCACAGGGGATAACCTACGAGCAGTACTTC. The chain uses TRBV20-1 and TRBJ2-7; 7 nucleotides agree with TRBD1. V lost 3 bases and J lost 2; bases outside the gene matches: 10. This CDR3 region has 15 residues. Per germline, CDR1 DFQATT and CDR2 SNEGSKA (reference sequence).

This clonotype was counted only a few times. V and J are TRBV29-1 and TRBJ2-3; no firm D call. V lost 5 bases to trimming and J lost 2 bases, with 11 bases between them. Germline-derived CDR1 and CDR2 are SQVTM and ANQGSEA. The CDR3 loop spans 13 amino acids. This CDR3 reads CSVRRHLTDTQYF. CDR3 sequence (DNA): TGCAGCGTTAGGAGACATCTCACAGATACGCAGTATTTT.